There are a few counts of the clone carrying this TCR beta chain. The sample originates from a study of cytomegalovirus exposure and HLA in healthy donors. Across the whole study: There were 100 million to 120 million unique TCR beta sequences, drawn from about 180 million T cells, in an earlier analysis.

The CDR3 runs to 14 residues. Germline loops: CDR1 LNHDA, CDR2 SQIVND (reference sequence). V gave up 6 bases and J gave up 4 bases, with 15 bases separating them. The primer mix had 60 Vbeta and 13 Jbeta primers. Sequenced by immunoSEQ multiplex PCR; TCRdb stores in-frame clones only, minus some. This table holds 140,000 to 150,000 clones, roughly 80% found once. Sequencing was done on a sample of PBMCs. J is TRBJ1-1 and V is TRBV19; no firm D call. This clonotype was obtained from a man between 35 and 55 years old in good health and CMV-seropositive. The CDR3 DNA reads as TGTGCCAGTAGCTTCACCGGGTTTAGCACTGAAGCTTTCTTT. Residues: CASSFTGFSTEAFF.